The clone carrying this T cell receptor (beta chain) was counted only a few times. No antigen is known for it. The CDR3 spans 16 residues. V gave up 8 bases and J gave up 1 base, with 20 bases separating them. From germline, CDR1 is SEHNR and CDR2 FQNEAQ (reference sequence). The record originates from a study of CD8 T cells in ankylosing spondylitis. Broader study findings: A TCR beta motif made of fewer than ten highly homologous variants seemed typical of ankylosing spondylitis blood.

TCRdb re-called the 5' RACE reads through MiXCR, storing one row per CDR3 protein. The data contain 300,000 to 400,000 distinct CDR3 sequences, approximately 15% of them singletons. The clonotype was recovered from a male donor with ankylosing spondylitis or in good health (not recorded which). Input material: blood, either unsorted or a sorted T cell fraction (not recorded which). This chain connects TRBV7-9 to TRBJ1-1, with D possibly being TRBD1 (5 bases). As DNA, the CDR3 is TGTGCCAGCGCCGTGTGGGGGAATTACCGGAACACTGAAGCTTTCTTT. It is translated as CASAVWGNYRNTEAFF.